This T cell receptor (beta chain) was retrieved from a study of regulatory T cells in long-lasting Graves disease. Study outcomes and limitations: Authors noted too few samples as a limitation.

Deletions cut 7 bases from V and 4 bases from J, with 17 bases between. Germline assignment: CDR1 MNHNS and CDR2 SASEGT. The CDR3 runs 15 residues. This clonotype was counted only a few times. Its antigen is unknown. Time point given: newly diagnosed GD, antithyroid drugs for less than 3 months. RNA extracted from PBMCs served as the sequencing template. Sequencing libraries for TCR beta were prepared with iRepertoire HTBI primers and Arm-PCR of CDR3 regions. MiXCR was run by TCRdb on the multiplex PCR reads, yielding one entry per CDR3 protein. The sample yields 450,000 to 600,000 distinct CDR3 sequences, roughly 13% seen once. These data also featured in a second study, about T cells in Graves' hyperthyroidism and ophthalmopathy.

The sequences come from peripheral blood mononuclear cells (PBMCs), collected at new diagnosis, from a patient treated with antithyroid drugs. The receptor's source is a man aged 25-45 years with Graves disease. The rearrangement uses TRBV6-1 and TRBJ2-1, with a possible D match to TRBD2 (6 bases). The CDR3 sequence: CASTFGRDLYNEQFF. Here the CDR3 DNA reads TGTGCCAGCACCTTCGGGCGGGACCTTTACAATGAGCAGTTCTTC.